These 23 T cell receptor beta chains were sequenced from one sample in a study of PD-L1 blockade in urothelial cancer. The table came from immunoSEQ multiplex PCR; TCRdb's copy has only in-frame clones and leaves some out. The sample records roughly 50,000 clones, approximately 80% being singletons. The material was PBMCs, obtained around atezolizumab (anti-PD-L1) treatment. The source is a man aged 65 to 85 with urothelial cancer.

The rearrangement uses TRBV5-4 and TRBJ2-5, with 10 positions matching TRBD2. The CDR3 contains 14 residues. Trimming cost V 4 bases and J 4 bases; bases outside gene matches: 4. Germline CDR1 and CDR2: SGHNT and YYREEE (reference sequence). CDR3 sequence (DNA): TGTGCCAGCAGCACCAGACTAGCGGGAGAGACCCAGTACTTC. Its translation: CASSTRLAGETQYF.

The rearrangement links TRBV18 to TRBJ2-1; D gene uncertain. Per germline, CDR1 KGHSH and CDR2 LQKENI. Trimming took 3 bases from V and 8 from J, leaving 8 bases between them. This CDR3 is built from 12 residues. The CDR3 nucleotides read TGTGCCAGCTCACCGCGCTTGGATGAGCAGTTCTTC. Amino acid sequence: CASSPRLDEQFF.

The chain joins TRBV9 to TRBJ2-2, with D perhaps matching TRBD2 (6 bases). CDR1 is SGDLS, CDR2 YYNGEE, per germline. The CDR3 has 15 residues. V gave up 3 bases and J gave up 5 bases, with 14 bases separating them. CDR3 nucleotides: TGTGCCAGCAGCGCCCGGCCGAGCGGGACCGGGGAGCTGTTTTTT. This encodes CASSARPSGTGELFF.

This clone was seen a few times. This rearrangement joins TRBV11-3 to TRBJ1-4; TRBD1 matches at 10 bases. The CDR3 covers 14 residues. The germline V gene encodes CDR1 SGHNT and CDR2 YENEEA. The V and J ends lost 3 bases and 8 bases, in that order; junction bases with no gene match: 3. CDR3 protein: CASSLTGGEEKLFF. CDR3 sequence (DNA): TGTGCCAGCAGCTTGACAGGGGGCGAGGAAAAACTGTTTTTT.

The chain is built from TRBV6-5 and TRBJ1-1, with D unresolved. The V gene's germline CDR1 is MNHEY and CDR2 SVGAGI. V was trimmed by 5 bases and J by 5 bases, leaving 18 bases between them. There are 15 residues in the CDR3. This chain's CDR3 is CASSRLVTGTTEAFF. In DNA, the CDR3 is TGTGCCAGCAGTCGATTAGTTACGGGAACTACTGAAGCTTTCTTT.

This clone was observed a handful of times. J is TRBJ1-2 and V is TRBV5-1; 9 positions match TRBD1. This CDR3 contains 15 residues. Germline-derived CDR1 and CDR2 are SGHRS and YFSETQ. Unmatched junction bases numbered 7, after V lost 0 bases and J lost 7 bases. CDR3 sequence: CASSLGGQGLGGYTF. The CDR3 nucleotides read TGCGCCAGCAGCTTGGGGGGACAGGGCTTAGGTGGCTACACCTTC.

The gene calls are TRBV12-5 and TRBJ1-1, with D possibly matching TRBD1 (5 bases). This CDR3 spans 13 amino acids. Trimming stripped 5 bases from V and 6 bases from J, with 13 bases between. The germline V gene has CDR1 LGHNT and CDR2 FRNRAP. The CDR3, as DNA: TGTGCTAGTGGTCCCCCGGGGGACCCTGAAGCTTTCTTT. Translation: CASGPPGDPEAFF.

The rearrangement links TRBV18 to TRBJ2-7; TRBD2 matches 7 bases. Germline V gives CDR1 KGHSH, CDR2 LQKENI. The V gene end was trimmed by 3 bases and the J gene end by 6 bases; junction bases not matched to a gene: 5. CDR3 length: 13 amino acids. The CDR3 sequence is CASSPGGTSEQYF. Written as DNA, the CDR3 is TGTGCCAGCTCACCGGGGGGGACGAGCGAGCAGTACTTC.

This clone has only one observation. V gene TRBV28 combines with J gene TRBJ2-5; D gene unclear. Germline V gene lookup returns CDR1 MDHEN and CDR2 SYDVKM. CDR3 size: 11 residues. V lost 6 bases and J 4 bases, leaving 6 bases between the germline ends. CDR3 sequence (DNA): TGTGCCAGCAGCCCCGGAGAGACCCAGTACTTC. Translation gives CASSPGETQYF.

In regard to this clone: The same CDR3 can be traced to other DNA sequences in this sample. The genes are TRBV27 and TRBJ2-7; tentative D call: TRBD1 (6 bases). There are 13 residues in the CDR3. Germline V CDR1 and CDR2: MNHEY, SMNVEV (reference sequence). The V gene lost 0 bases and the J gene lost 5 bases, with 8 bases spanning the gap. DNA of the CDR3: TGTGCCAGCAGTTTATCCAGGGGACACGAGCAGTACTTC. Translation gives CASSLSRGHEQYF.

The chain links TRBV7-2 to TRBJ1-1, with 7 bases that match TRBD1. The CDR3 contains 14 residues. J lost 3 bases, V lost 6 bases, and 7 bases had no gene match. Germline loops: CDR1 SGHTA, CDR2 FQGNSA. CDR3 sequence: CASRVQGTHTEAFF. The CDR3 DNA reads as TGTGCCAGCAGAGTACAGGGGACCCACACTGAAGCTTTCTTT.

This chain links TRBV18 with TRBJ1-5; TRBD1 matches 7 bases. This CDR3 has 15 amino acids. Germline V gene lookup returns CDR1 KGHSH and CDR2 LQKENI. V lost 5 bases to trimming and J lost 1 base; unmatched junction nucleotides: 5. CDR3 sequence reads: CASSLTGDSNQPQHF. CDR3 coding DNA: TGTGCCAGCTCATTAACAGGGGACAGCAATCAGCCCCAGCATTTT.

The V call is TRBV18, the J call TRBJ2-7; maybe TRBD1 (6 bases). Germline lookup yields CDR1 KGHSH and CDR2 LQKENI. The CDR3 covers 13 residues. V gave up 5 bases and J gave up 4 bases, with 12 bases separating them. The CDR3 loop is CASSFLDRYEQYF. CDR3 sequence (DNA): TGTGCCAGCTCATTTCTGGACAGATACGAGCAGTACTTC.

This clone was counted a few times. V and J are TRBV7-9 and TRBJ2-1; no clear D. The V end lost 0 bases, the J end lost 7 bases, and 10 bases lay between the germline ends. This CDR3 comprises 14 residues. In germline, CDR1 is SEHNR, CDR2 FQNEAQ (reference sequence). The CDR3 region is CASSLATSKNEQFF. The CDR3 DNA follows: TGTGCCAGCAGCTTAGCTACTTCTAAAAATGAGCAGTTCTTC.

This chain connects TRBV5-3 to TRBJ1-1, with 11 bases identical to TRBD1. TRBV5-3 is treated as an ORF (open reading frame) with a function not yet certain. J was trimmed by 5 bases and V by 0 bases; bases with no gene match: 0. The CDR3 runs 14 residues. The CDR3 reads CARSLGDRGTEAFF. In DNA form, the CDR3 reads TGTGCCAGAAGCTTGGGGGACAGGGGGACTGAAGCTTTCTTT.

The chain recombines TRBV19 with TRBJ2-3, with 7 bases matching TRBD1. Losses at the gene ends were 6 bases for V and 1 base for J; bases not matched to a gene: 4. Germline CDR1 reads LNHDA; CDR2 reads SQIVND (reference sequence). The CDR3 has 14 residues. DNA for the CDR3: TGTGCCAGTAGCCGCCAGGGGGGCACAGATACGCAGTATTTT. Protein sequence: CASSRQGGTDTQYF.

V is TRBV7-6 and J is TRBJ2-3; 11 bases align to TRBD1. CDR1 SGHVS and CDR2 FNYEAQ come from the germline V gene. The CDR3 runs to 15 residues. Trimming removed 4 bases from V and 4 bases from J; junction bases left unmatched: 4. CDR3 bases: TGTGCCAGCAGCTCCGGGACAGGGGGAGCAGATACGCAGTATTTT. This encodes CASSSGTGGADTQYF.

This rearrangement joins TRBV5-4 to TRBJ1-6; the match to TRBD1 covers 7 bases. CDR1 and CDR2 from the germline V gene are SGHNT and YYREEE (reference sequence). CDR3 size: 15 residues. The junction had 5 bases not matched to a gene; V was cut back by 1 base and J by 7 bases. CDR3 residues: CASSLKGQLNSPLHF. The CDR3 region has the DNA TGTGCCAGCAGCTTGAAGGGACAGCTAAATTCACCCCTCCACTTT.

This clone was seen a few times. The chain combines TRBV29-1 with TRBJ2-1; 14 bases are a match to TRBD2. There are 17 residues in the CDR3. V was clipped by 1 base and J by 3 bases; unmatched bases: 5. Germline V gene data show CDR1 as SQVTM and CDR2 as ANQGSEA. In DNA form, the CDR3 reads TGCAGCGTTGAAGGACTAGCGGGGGGGCAAAACTACAATGAGCAGTTCTTC. It codes for CSVEGLAGGQNYNEQFF.

The gene calls are TRBV7-8 and TRBJ2-7; TRBD1 agrees at 9 bases. The V and J ends lost 1 base and 2 bases, in that order; junction bases with no gene match: 0. Germline V lookup: CDR1 SGHVS, CDR2 FQNEAQ. The CDR3 sequence is 14 residues long. DNA for the CDR3: TGTGCCAGCAGCTTAGGGACAGGGGCCTACGAGCAGTACTTC. It codes for CASSLGTGAYEQYF.

The chain employs TRBV15 and TRBJ2-1; D remains unclear. Germline-derived CDR1 and CDR2 are LNHNV and YYDKDF (reference sequence). The CDR3 is 16 amino acids. V was trimmed by 0 bases and J by 7 bases, leaving 16 bases between them. CDR3 nucleotides: TGTGCCACCAGCAGAGATATTGCGGTCTCCGGAAATGAGCAGTTCTTC. Its protein product is CATSRDIAVSGNEQFF.

The genes are TRBV6-1 and TRBJ1-3; 9 bases are shared with TRBD1. Germline CDR1 MNHNS, CDR2 SASEGT. CDR3 length equals 17 residues. The V and J ends lost 4 bases and 1 base, in that order; junction bases with no gene match: 8. CDR3 DNA sequence: TGTGCCAGCAGTGGGTGGGGACAGGGCCCGTCTGGAAACACCATATATTTT. This sequence encodes CASSGWGQGPSGNTIYF.

This clone came up once. The chain joins TRBV5-5 to TRBJ2-5, with TRBD1 identical over 7 bases. The CDR3 runs 14 residues. Germline V gene lookup returns CDR1 SGHKS and CDR2 YYEKEE (reference sequence). V gave up 4 bases and J gave up 3 bases; unmatched junction bases: 6. CDR3 sequence reads: CASSVPGQKETQYF. The DNA for the CDR3 is TGTGCCAGCAGCGTGCCGGGACAGAAAGAGACCCAGTACTTC.